This T cell receptor (beta chain) is drawn from a study of high-grade serous ovarian cancer treatment subgroups. Method: immunoSEQ multiplex PCR; TCRdb's copy keeps in-frame clones and lacks some. The repertoire holds over 14,000 clones, with 70% to 90% as singletons. Tumor samples were obtained before definitive surgery or chemotherapy. The sample consisted of tumor tissue. The clonotype originates from a human donor with high-grade serous ovarian cancer.

The CDR3 protein is CASSSRGSSDTQYF. CDR3 DNA: TGTGCCAGCAGCTCGCGTGGTAGCTCTGATACGCAGTATTTT. The genes are TRBV5-8 and TRBJ2-3, with D unresolved. The V end was cut by 3 bases, the J end by 6 bases, with 14 bases between. The CDR3 runs to 14 residues. The germline CDR1 and CDR2 sequences are SGHTS and YDEGEE.